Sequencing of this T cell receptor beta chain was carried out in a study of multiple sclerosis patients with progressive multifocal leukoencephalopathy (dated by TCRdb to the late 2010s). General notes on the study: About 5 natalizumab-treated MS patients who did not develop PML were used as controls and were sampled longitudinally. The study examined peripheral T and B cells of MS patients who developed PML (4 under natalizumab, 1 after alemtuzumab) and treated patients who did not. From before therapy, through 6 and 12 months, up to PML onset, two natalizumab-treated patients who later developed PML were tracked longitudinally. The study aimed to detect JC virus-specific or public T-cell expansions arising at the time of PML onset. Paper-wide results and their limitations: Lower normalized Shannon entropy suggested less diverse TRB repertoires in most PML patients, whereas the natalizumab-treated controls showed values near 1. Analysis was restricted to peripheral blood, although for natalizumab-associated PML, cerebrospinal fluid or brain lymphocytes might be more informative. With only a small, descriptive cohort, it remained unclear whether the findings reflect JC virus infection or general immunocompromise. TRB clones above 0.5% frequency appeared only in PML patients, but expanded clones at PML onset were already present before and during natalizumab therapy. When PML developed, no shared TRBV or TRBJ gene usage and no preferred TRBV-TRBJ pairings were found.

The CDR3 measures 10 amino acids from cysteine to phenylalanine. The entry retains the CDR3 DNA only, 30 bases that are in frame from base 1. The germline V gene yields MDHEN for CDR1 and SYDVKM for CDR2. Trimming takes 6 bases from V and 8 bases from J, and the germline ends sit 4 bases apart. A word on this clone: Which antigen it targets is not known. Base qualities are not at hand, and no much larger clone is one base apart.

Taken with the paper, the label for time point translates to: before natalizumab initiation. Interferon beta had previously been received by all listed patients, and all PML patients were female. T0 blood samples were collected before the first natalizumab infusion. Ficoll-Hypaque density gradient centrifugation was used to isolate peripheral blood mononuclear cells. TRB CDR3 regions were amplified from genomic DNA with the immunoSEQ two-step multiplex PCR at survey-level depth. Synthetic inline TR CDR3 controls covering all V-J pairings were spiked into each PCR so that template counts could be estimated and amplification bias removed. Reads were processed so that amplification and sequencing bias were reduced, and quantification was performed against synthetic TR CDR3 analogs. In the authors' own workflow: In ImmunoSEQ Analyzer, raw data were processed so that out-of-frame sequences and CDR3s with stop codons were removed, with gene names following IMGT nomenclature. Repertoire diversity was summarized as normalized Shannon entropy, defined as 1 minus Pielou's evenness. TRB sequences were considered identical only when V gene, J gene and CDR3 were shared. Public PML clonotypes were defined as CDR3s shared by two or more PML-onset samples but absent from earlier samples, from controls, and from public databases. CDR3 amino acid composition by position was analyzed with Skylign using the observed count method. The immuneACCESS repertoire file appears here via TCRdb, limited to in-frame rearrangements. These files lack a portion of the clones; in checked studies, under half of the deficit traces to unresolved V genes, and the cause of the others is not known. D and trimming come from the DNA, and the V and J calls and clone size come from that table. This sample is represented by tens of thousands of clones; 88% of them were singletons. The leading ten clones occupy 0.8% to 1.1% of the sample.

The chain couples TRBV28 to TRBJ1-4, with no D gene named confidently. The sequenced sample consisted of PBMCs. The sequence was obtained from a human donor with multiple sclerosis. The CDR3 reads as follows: CASSREKLFF. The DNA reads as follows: TGTGCCAGCAGCCGAGAAAAACTGTTTTTT.